The entry below describes one TCR beta chain. The V gene's germline CDR1 is SGHTA and CDR2 FQGNSA. J gave up 4 bases and V 6 bases, and 8 bases lay outside the gene matches. CDR3 length: 15 amino acids. The sample comes from a study of T cell changes during pregnancy in multiple sclerosis. Measured with immunoSEQ multiplex PCR; TCRdb has only the in-frame clones, and not every one. The sample holds about 100,000 clones, 80% to 95% seen once. The sequences come from peripheral blood, collected in the third trimester of pregnancy. The TCR originated in a female donor in good health, enrolled as a control in a pregnancy study. The chain uses TRBV7-2 and TRBJ2-1; 8 nucleotides agree with TRBD2. The CDR3 loop is CASRGRASGYNEQFF. The CDR3 DNA is TGTGCCAGCAGGGGGAGAGCTAGCGGGTACAATGAGCAGTTCTTC.